One and the same sample provided the 5 T cell receptor beta chains below, sequenced in a study of T cell responses to AZD1222 COVID-19 vaccine. The data were produced by immunoSEQ multiplex PCR, yet TCRdb's version contains in-frame clones alone and is incomplete. The table lists about 140,000 clones, roughly 90% of them singletons. The sequencing here drew on peripheral blood, taken on day 0 of AZD1222 vaccination. These TCRs come from an adult in good health.

J is TRBJ2-7 and V is TRBV11-2; perhaps TRBD1 as D (5 bases). The CDR3 loop spans 14 amino acids. The germline V and J ends were trimmed by 3 bases and 0 bases, with 9 bases remaining between them. Germline loops: CDR1 SGHAT, CDR2 FQNNGV. CDR3 sequence (DNA): TGTGCCAGCAGCTTCGGCGACAGCTCCTACGAGCAGTACTTC. Translating it yields CASSFGDSSYEQYF. The whole variable domain, remainder taken from reference TRBV11-2 and TRBJ2-7, is EAGVAQSPRYKIIEKRQSVAFWCNPISGHATLYWYQQILGQGPKLLIQFQNNGVVDDSQLPKDRFSAERLKGVDSTLKIQPAKLEDSAVYLCASSFGDSSYEQYFGPGTRLTVT.

The J gene is TRBJ2-4, the V gene TRBV27; no clear D. CDR3 length: 16 residues. The V and J ends lost 2 bases and 0 bases respectively, with 11 bases between them. Germline loops: CDR1 MNHEY, CDR2 SMNVEV (reference sequence). CDR3 sequence (DNA): TGTGCCAGCAGTTTAGGGCAGACTTTAGCCAAAAACATTCAGTACTTC. Translating gives CASSLGQTLAKNIQYF.

This clone was detected only once. The chain uses TRBV29-1 and TRBJ1-1; D ambiguous. V shed 4 bases and J shed 6 bases, with 9 bases lying between them. Germline V gene sequence: CDR1 SQVTM, CDR2 ANQGSEA. The CDR3 is made up of 11 amino acids. The CDR3, as DNA: TGCAGCGTTGTGCCTGTGGCTGAAGCTTTCTTT. It translates to CSVVPVAEAFF.

This chain joins TRBV5-4 and TRBJ2-7; D could derive from TRBD1 or TRBD2 (5 bases each). CDR1 is SGHNT, CDR2 YYREEE, per germline (reference sequence). V lost 0 bases to trimming and J lost 2 bases, with 6 bases between them. The CDR3 has 13 amino acids. The CDR3 sequence is CASSLEGPYEQYF. The CDR3 DNA is TGTGCCAGCAGCTTGGAGGGACCCTACGAGCAGTACTTC.

The J gene is TRBJ2-1, the V gene TRBV5-5; a weak D match, TRBD1 (5 bases). The CDR3 is made up of 13 amino acids. V was pared by 3 bases and J by 2 bases, with 6 bases between. CDR1 is SGHKS and CDR2 is YYEKEE in the germline V gene (reference sequence). CDR3 in DNA: TGTGCCAGCAGCTCAGGGACCTACAATGAGCAGTTCTTC. Translation: CASSSGTYNEQFF.